The T cell receptor beta chain under discussion was sequenced for a study of T cells in localized non-small cell lung cancer (dated by TCRdb to about 2020). Looking at the study overall: T cell repertoires of 236 early-stage NSCLC patients were analyzed, with tumors being compared against uninvolved tumor-adjacent lungs. The cohort was made up of approximately 250 treatment-naive NSCLC patients whose localized lung tumors had been resected. A mean age of around 66 years was recorded for the NSCLC patients, of whom approximately 130 were male and about a hundred were female. The paper's findings and limits, for the study overall: Longer overall survival was associated with higher T cell density in blood, whereas shorter survival was associated with higher clonality in adjacent lung. A median of roughly 60 of the top 100 tumor clones were detected in paired uninvolved adjacent lung, and around 30 of these tumor clones were also found among the top 100 clones of the paired uninvolved adjacent lung. Because multi-region tumor sequencing was not performed, intratumor heterogeneity could not be ruled out. Because the study design was exploratory, TCR variables were selected using unadjusted p-values without false-discovery rate correction. Uninvolved tumor-adjacent lung showed the highest T cell clonality, higher than tumor, which suggests more focused antigenic responses in the adjacent lung.

Remarks on this clone: No cognate antigen has been identified for it. Per-nucleotide qualities are absent, and no much larger clonotype sits a single base away.

TCR beta CDR3 regions were sequenced from DNA using the immunoSEQ Assay. Per the original workflow: T cell density was computed as TCR beta template counts normalized to usable DNA estimated by amplifying housekeeping genes. Richness was estimated with the preseqR package, extrapolating to 400,000 templates for PBMC samples and 120,000 templates for tissue samples. Clonality was calculated as one minus Pielou's evenness. Tissue-enriched TCRs were identified by differential abundance testing using productive amino-acid clonotypes, minimum total count 5 and alpha 0.1. The Jaccard Index and the Morisita Overlap Index were used to measure repertoire overlap between compartments. GLIPH grouped TCR beta CDR3s together with public tetramer-defined viral CDR3s, and a viral motif had to include at least three viral sequences and show V-gene enrichment. Held by TCRdb, this immuneACCESS table contains in-frame sequences only and omits some clones. Under half of the omission traces to an unresolved V gene where checked; the cause of the rest is unknown. Clone size and V and J calls were adopted from that table, with D and trimming inferred from the DNA. The sample table holds about 21,000 clones, of which about four fifths were seen once. 2.4% of the sample lies in the top ten.

The germline V gene yields SGHTA for CDR1 and FQGNSA for CDR2. There are 14 amino acids in the CDR3, from cysteine to phenylalanine inclusive. The kept DNA is CDR3 alone, 42 bases in frame from the first base. V lost 5 bases and J lost 3 bases, and the count of bases not matched to a germline gene is 7. At diagnosis, peripheral blood, uninvolved tumor-adjacent lung and tumor were collected and stored as a combination of fresh-frozen and FFPE material. Blood samples were analyzed as peripheral blood mononuclear cells for TCR repertoire profiling. Sequenced here: peripheral blood, sampled before any cancer treatment. In this chain, TRBV7-2 is recombined with TRBJ2-7, and 7 junction bases match TRBD1. The TCR comes from a man aged 35 to 69 with stage I lung adenocarcinoma. The nucleotide sequence is TGTGCCAGCAGCCCACCGGGACAGCACTACGAGCAGTACTTC. Its product reads: CASSPPGQHYEQYF.